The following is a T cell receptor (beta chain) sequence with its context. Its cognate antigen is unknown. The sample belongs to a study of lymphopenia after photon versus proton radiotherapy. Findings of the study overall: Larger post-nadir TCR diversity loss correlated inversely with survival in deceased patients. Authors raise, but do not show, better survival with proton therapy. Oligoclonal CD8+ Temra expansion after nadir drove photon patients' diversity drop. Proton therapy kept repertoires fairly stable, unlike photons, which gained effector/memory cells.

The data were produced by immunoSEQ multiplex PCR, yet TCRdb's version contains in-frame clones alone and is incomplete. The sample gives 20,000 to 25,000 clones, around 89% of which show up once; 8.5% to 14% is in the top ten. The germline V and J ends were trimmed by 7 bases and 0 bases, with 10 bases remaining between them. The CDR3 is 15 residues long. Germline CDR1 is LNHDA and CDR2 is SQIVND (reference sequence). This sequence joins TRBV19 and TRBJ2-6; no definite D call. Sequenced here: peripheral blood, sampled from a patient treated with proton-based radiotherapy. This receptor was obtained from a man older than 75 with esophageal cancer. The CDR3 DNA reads TGTGCCAGTACCCGCTCGTCCTCTGGGGCCAACGTCCTGACTTTC. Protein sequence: CASTRSSSGANVLTF.